This TCR beta chain was recovered during a study of blood T cell repertoires in COVID-19. Study information: Both acute and convalescent COVID-19 samples were obtained from the United States, Italy and Spain. T cells, B-cell-depleted T cells, or PBMCs provided the cDNA or gDNA that served as material.

Profiled with immunoSEQ multiplex PCR; TCRdb holds only in-frame clones, not every one. The table has more than 150,000 clones, over 70% seen once. V lost 6 bases to trimming and J lost 2 bases; unmatched junction nucleotides: 7. Germline-derived CDR1 and CDR2 are MNHEY and SVGAGI. This CDR3 has 15 residues. Source material: peripheral blood. This receptor was obtained from a man aged 55 to 70 with active or convalescent COVID-19. This sequence joins TRBV6-5 and TRBJ1-3, with TRBD1 matching 7 bases. The CDR3 DNA follows: TGTGCCAGCAGCCCCCGCGACAGGGCTGGAAACACCATATATTTT. Its translation: CASSPRDRAGNTIYF.